The T cell receptor beta chain described here comes from a study of blood T cell repertoires in COVID-19. On the study more broadly: The analysed material was cDNA or gDNA that came from T cells, B-cell-depleted T cells, or PBMCs.

Generated by immunoSEQ multiplex PCR, the TCRdb table keeps only in-frame clones and is missing some. The sample includes 350,000 to 400,000 clones, nearly 90% seen only once; the top ten take around 6.3%. What was sequenced was peripheral blood. The TCR originated in a man aged 18 to 30 with active or convalescent COVID-19.

The CDR3 region is CAQPGQGRFEGADTQYF. In DNA form, the CDR3 reads TGTGCCCAGCCGGGACAGGGGAGGTTTGAGGGCGCAGATACGCAGTATTTT. The chain recombines TRBV18 with TRBJ2-3, with TRBD1 identical over 10 bases. This CDR3 is built from 17 residues. CDR1 is KGHSH and CDR2 is LQKENI in the germline V gene. V lost 11 bases, J lost 4 bases, and 18 bases stayed unmatched.